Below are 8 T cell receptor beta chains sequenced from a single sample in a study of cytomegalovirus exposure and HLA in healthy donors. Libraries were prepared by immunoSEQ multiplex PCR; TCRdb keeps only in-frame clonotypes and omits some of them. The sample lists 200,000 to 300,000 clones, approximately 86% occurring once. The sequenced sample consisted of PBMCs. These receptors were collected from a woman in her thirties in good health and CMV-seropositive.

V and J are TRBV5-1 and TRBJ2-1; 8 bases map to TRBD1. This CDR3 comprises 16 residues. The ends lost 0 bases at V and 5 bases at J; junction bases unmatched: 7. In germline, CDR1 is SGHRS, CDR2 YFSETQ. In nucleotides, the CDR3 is TGCGCCAGCAGCTTGGGGGACAGGAGGCTGAACAATGAGCAGTTCTTC. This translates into CASSLGDRRLNNEQFF.

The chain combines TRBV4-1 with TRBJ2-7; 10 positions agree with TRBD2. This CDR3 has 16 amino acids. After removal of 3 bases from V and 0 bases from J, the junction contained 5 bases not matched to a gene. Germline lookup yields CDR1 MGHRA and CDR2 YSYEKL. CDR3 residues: CASSQALAGNSYEQYF. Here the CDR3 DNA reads TGCGCCAGCAGCCAGGCACTAGCGGGAAACTCCTACGAGCAGTACTTC.

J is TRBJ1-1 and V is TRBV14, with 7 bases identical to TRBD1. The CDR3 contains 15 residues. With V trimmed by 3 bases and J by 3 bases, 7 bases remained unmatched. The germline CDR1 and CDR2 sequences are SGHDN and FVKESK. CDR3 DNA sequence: TGTGCCAGCAGCCATACGACAGGGCGCGACACTGAAGCTTTCTTT. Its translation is CASSHTTGRDTEAFF.

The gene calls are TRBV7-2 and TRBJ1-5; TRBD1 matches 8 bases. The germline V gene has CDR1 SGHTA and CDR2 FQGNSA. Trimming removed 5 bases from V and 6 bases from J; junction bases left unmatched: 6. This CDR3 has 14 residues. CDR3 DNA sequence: TGTGCCAGCAGCGGACAGGGCGGGGTTCAGCCCCAGCATTTT. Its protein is CASSGQGGVQPQHF.

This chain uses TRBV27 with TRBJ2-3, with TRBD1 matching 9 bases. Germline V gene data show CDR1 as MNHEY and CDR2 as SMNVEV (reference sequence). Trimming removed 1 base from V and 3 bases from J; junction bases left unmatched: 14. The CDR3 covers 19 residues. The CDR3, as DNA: TGTGCCAGCAGTTTATTCTCGGGACAGGGCTTCAAAGGAACAGATACGCAGTATTTT. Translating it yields CASSLFSGQGFKGTDTQYF.

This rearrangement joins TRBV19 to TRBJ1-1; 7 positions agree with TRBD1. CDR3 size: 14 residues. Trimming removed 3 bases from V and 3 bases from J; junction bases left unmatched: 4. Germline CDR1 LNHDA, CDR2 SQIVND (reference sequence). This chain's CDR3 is CASSIIDRDTEAFF. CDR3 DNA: TGTGCCAGTAGTATTATCGACAGGGACACTGAAGCTTTCTTT.

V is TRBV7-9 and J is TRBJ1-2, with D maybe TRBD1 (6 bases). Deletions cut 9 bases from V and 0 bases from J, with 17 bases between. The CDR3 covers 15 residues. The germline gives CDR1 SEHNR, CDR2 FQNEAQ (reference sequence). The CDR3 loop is CASTTGGGTNYGYTF. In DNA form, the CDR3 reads TGTGCCAGTACCACGGGGGGGGGCACTAACTATGGCTACACCTTC.

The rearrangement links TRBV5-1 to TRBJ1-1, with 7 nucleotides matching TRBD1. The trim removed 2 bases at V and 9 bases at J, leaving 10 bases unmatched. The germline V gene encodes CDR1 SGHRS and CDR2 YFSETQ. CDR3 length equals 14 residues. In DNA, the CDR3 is TGCGCCAGCAGCTTCGACAGGGCGGAGGTAAAAGCTTTCTTT. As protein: CASSFDRAEVKAFF. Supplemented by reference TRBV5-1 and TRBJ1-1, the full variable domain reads KAGVTQTPRYLIKTRGQQVTLSCSPISGHRSVSWYQQTPGQGLQFLFEYFSETQRNKGNFPGRFSGRQFSNSRSEMNVSTLELGDSALYLCASSFDRAEVKAFFGQGTRLTVV.